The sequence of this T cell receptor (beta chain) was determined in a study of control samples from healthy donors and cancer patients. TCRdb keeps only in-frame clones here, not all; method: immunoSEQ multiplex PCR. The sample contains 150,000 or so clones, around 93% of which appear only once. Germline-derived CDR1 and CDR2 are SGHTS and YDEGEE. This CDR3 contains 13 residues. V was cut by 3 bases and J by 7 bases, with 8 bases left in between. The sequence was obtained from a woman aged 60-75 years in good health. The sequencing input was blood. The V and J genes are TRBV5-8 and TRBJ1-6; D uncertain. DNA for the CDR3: TGTGCCAGCAGCTCCGGGTTCAATTCACCCCTCCACTTT. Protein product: CASSSGFNSPLHF.